One and the same sample provided the 30 T cell receptor beta chains below, sequenced in a study of T-cell reconstitution after alpha-beta-depleted transplantation in children. Unique molecular identifiers were incorporated during preparation of the TCRbeta library. Each CDR3 protein gets one entry after TCRdb re-called the PCR reads with MiXCR. This table holds roughly 340,000 distinct CDR3 sequences, roughly 17% found once. Sequenced material: PBMCs, mostly from graft donor cells, taken 360 days after TCRalphabeta/CD19-depleted stem cell transplant. Receptors originate from a male patient between 2 and 10 years old who had a stem cell transplant for acute lymphoblastic leukemia, so the T cells may come from the graft donor.

The genes are TRBV20-1 and TRBJ2-1; 7 nucleotides align to TRBD2. After removal of 4 bases from V and 6 bases from J, the junction contained 9 bases not matched to a gene. Germline V CDR1 and CDR2: DFQATT, SNEGSKA (reference sequence). The CDR3 sequence is 14 residues long. This chain's CDR3 is CSATTSIVGNEQFF. CDR3 nucleotide sequence: TGCAGTGCTACGACTAGCATAGTAGGCAATGAGCAGTTCTTC.

This clonotype was seen at least ten times. The chain recombines TRBV5-1 with TRBJ2-2, with D possibly TRBD1 on 6 matching bases. The CDR3 loop spans 17 amino acids. Trimming left V 6 bases short and J 4 bases short, with 22 bases between. CDR1 and CDR2 from the germline V gene are SGHRS and YFSETQ. CDR3 protein: CASTANRDMLLTGELFF. The CDR3 nucleotides are TGCGCCAGCACCGCGAACCGGGACATGCTCCTCACCGGGGAGCTGTTTTTT.

This clonotype was recorded at least ten times. This sequence joins TRBV15 and TRBJ1-5; D not resolved. There are 12 residues in the CDR3. CDR1 and CDR2 from the germline V gene are LNHNV and YYDKDF (reference sequence). Trimming stripped 1 base from V and 5 bases from J, with 3 bases between. The CDR3 nucleotides are TGTGCCACCAGCAGAGGGGATCAGCCCCAGCATTTT. This translates into CATSRGDQPQHF. Variable domain in full (rest from reference TRBV15 and TRBJ1-5): DAMVIQNPRYQVTQFGKPVTLSCSQTLNHNVMYWYQQKSSQAPKLLFHYYDKDFNNEADTPDNFQSRRPNTSFCFLDIRSPGLGDTAMYLCATSRGDQPQHFGDGTRLSIL.

The CDR3 sequence is CASRYGELFF. CDR3 DNA sequence: TGTGCCAGCAGATACGGGGAGCTGTTTTTT. The chain has TRBV7-2 and TRBJ2-2; D remains unclear. Trimming pared 6 bases from V and 7 bases from J, leaving 3 bases between. CDR1 is SGHTA and CDR2 is FQGNSA in the germline V gene. The CDR3 contains 10 residues.

The gene calls are TRBV28 and TRBJ1-5; D gene uncertain. Per germline, CDR1 MDHEN and CDR2 SYDVKM. Between the trimmed V and J ends, which lost 4 bases and 0 bases, there was a span of 25 bases. The CDR3 is 20 amino acids. The CDR3 DNA reads TGTGCCAGCAGTTCCCCAGGTCGGCATATATCCTGGGATAGCAATCAGCCCCAGCATTTT. This translates into CASSSPGRHISWDSNQPQHF.

A single count supports this clonotype. The chain joins TRBV3-1 to TRBJ2-1; TRBD2 matches 15 bases. The CDR3 runs 16 residues. The junction had 4 bases not matched to a gene; V was cut back by 6 bases and J by 4 bases. The germline gives CDR1 LGHDT, CDR2 YNNKEL (reference sequence). The CDR3 bases are TGTGCCAGCAGACAGGGACTAGCGGGAGGTTACAATGAGCAGTTCTTC. Translating gives CASRQGLAGGYNEQFF.

This clonotype was seen at least ten times. J is TRBJ2-1 and V is TRBV12-3 or TRBV12-4, with D unresolved. With 7 bases removed from V and 0 bases from J, the gap between germline ends came to 10 bases. CDR3 length: 14 residues. CDR3 residues: CASIPNLSYNEQFF. The CDR3 DNA sequence: TGTGCCAGCATTCCAAACCTCTCCTACAATGAGCAGTTCTTC.

The chain has TRBV5-1 and TRBJ1-2, with D perhaps matching TRBD1 (5 bases). The CDR3 extends over 15 amino acids. Per the germline V gene, CDR1 is SGHRS and CDR2 is YFSETQ. The V and J ends lost 6 bases and 0 bases respectively, with 15 bases between them. The CDR3 region has the DNA TGCGCCAGCATCCCGGCGAGGGGAGCTAACTATGGCTACACCTTC. Translating it yields CASIPARGANYGYTF.

This clonotype was detected a few times. This chain links TRBV7-9 with TRBJ2-1, with 12 bases identical to TRBD1. V was clipped by 5 bases and J by 7 bases; unmatched bases: 9. The germline CDR1 and CDR2 sequences are SEHNR and FQNEAQ (reference sequence). This CDR3 has 16 amino acids. The CDR3 DNA sequence: TGTGCCAGCAGCGCCCCCGGGACAGGGGGCCAGAATGAGCAGTTCTTC. Translation gives CASSAPGTGGQNEQFF.

The chain employs TRBV7-2 and TRBJ1-4; D is uncertain. The CDR3 runs 13 residues. CDR1 is SGHTA, CDR2 FQGNSA, per germline. Between the trimmed V and J ends, which lost 0 bases and 14 bases, there was a span of 13 bases. CDR3 sequence (DNA): TGTGCCAGCAGCTTAGCCTGGCCGGGGAATCTGTTTTTT. It is translated as CASSLAWPGNLFF.

This clonotype has only a few counts. The V gene is TRBV20-1, the J gene TRBJ2-5; D not certain. Germline loops: CDR1 DFQATT, CDR2 SNEGSKA (reference sequence). This CDR3 has 13 residues. V gave up 0 bases and J gave up 4 bases, with 9 bases separating them. CDR3 DNA sequence: TGCAGTGCTAGAGACAGATGGGCAGAGACCCAGTACTTC. Its protein product is CSARDRWAETQYF.

J is TRBJ2-3 and V is TRBV12-3 or TRBV12-4; 9 positions match TRBD1. This CDR3 is built from 15 residues. V lost 4 bases and J lost 6; bases outside the gene matches: 8. This CDR3 reads CASSSPGQGKDTQYF. The CDR3 DNA is TGTGCCAGCAGTTCCCCGGGACAGGGCAAGGATACGCAGTATTTT.

This clonotype has only a few counts. The rearrangement links TRBV4-3 to TRBJ2-1; possible D gene TRBD2, 6 bases. Trimming took off 1 base at V and 6 bases at J, with 19 bases between the two ends. Germline lookup yields CDR1 LGHNA and CDR2 YSLEER. This CDR3 spans 17 amino acids. The CDR3 reads CASSQGSPWDSPNEQFF. DNA for the CDR3: TGCGCCAGCAGCCAAGGATCACCTTGGGACTCACCCAATGAGCAGTTCTTC.

This clonotype was seen a handful of times. The chain joins TRBV5-1 to TRBJ2-7; D gene unclear. The V end was cut by 5 bases, the J end by 6 bases, with 9 bases between. Germline lookup yields CDR1 SGHRS and CDR2 YFSETQ. This CDR3 has 11 residues. The DNA of the CDR3 is TGCGCCAGCAGTTTAGAAGCCGAGCAGTACTTC. Encoded protein: CASSLEAEQYF.

The rearrangement joins TRBV4-3 to TRBJ2-1; 13 bases are shared with TRBD2. The CDR3 has 15 amino acids. In germline, CDR1 is LGHNA, CDR2 YSLEER. V trimming: 5 bases; J trimming: 6 bases; junction bases outside the gene matches: 4. The CDR3 bases are TGCGCCAGCAGCATAGGACTAGCGGGAGTCAATGAGCAGTTCTTC. Translation gives CASSIGLAGVNEQFF.

This clonotype has more than one count but fewer than ten. The CDR3 loop reads CASSSTAYNSPLHF. The CDR3 DNA reads as TGTGCCAGCAGTTCAACAGCATATAATTCACCCCTCCACTTT. The V and J genes are TRBV12-3 or TRBV12-4 and TRBJ1-6; D is undetermined. V was pared by 4 bases and J by 4 bases, with 8 bases between. The CDR3 contains 14 residues.

A note on this clonotype: A read error may account for a junction end that differs from germline. This chain uses TRBV4-3 with TRBJ1-3, with no clear D. The CDR3 is 15 residues long. Germline V CDR1 and CDR2: LGHNA, YSLEER. The CDR3 here is CASSQDQSSGNTIYF. As DNA, the CDR3 is TGCGCCAGCAGTCAAGATCAGAGCTCTGGAAACACCATATATTTT.

The V call is TRBV29-1, the J call TRBJ2-7; 9 bases are shared with TRBD1. This CDR3 spans 15 amino acids. CDR1 SQVTM and CDR2 ANQGSEA come from the germline V gene. Trimming removed 7 bases from V and 1 base from J; junction bases left unmatched: 11. This CDR3 is CSATKGTGRSYEQYF. In DNA form, the CDR3 reads TGCAGCGCCACCAAAGGGACAGGGCGATCCTACGAGCAGTACTTC.

The rearrangement links TRBV6-2 or TRBV6-3 to TRBJ1-1; 7 nucleotides align to TRBD1. The V gene end was trimmed by 0 bases and the J gene end by 0 bases; junction bases not matched to a gene: 4. This CDR3 is 16 amino acids long. Germline CDR1 MNHEY, CDR2 SVGEGT. The CDR3 loop reads CASSYSRQGLNTEAFF. The CDR3 DNA follows: TGTGCCAGCAGTTACTCGCGACAGGGATTGAACACTGAAGCTTTCTTT.

This clonotype showed up just a few times. The V call is TRBV7-6, the J call TRBJ2-3; 10 nucleotides match TRBD2. Losses at the gene ends were 5 bases for V and 2 bases for J; bases not matched to a gene: 10. Germline V gives CDR1 SGHVS, CDR2 FNYEAQ. This CDR3 is built from 17 residues. This CDR3 reads CASSPQTGLADTDTQYF. The CDR3 DNA is TGTGCCAGCAGCCCACAAACCGGACTAGCGGACACAGATACGCAGTATTTT.

This clonotype was detected ten times or more. This chain links TRBV7-4 with TRBJ2-3, with 12 bases that match TRBD2. Trimming took 5 bases from V and 5 from J; bases not matched to a gene: 11. Germline V gives CDR1 SGHVT, CDR2 SQSDAQ. The CDR3 extends over 17 amino acids. The DNA of the CDR3 is TGTGCCAGCAGCCCTAGTGCGCCGGGACTAGCGGGAGATACGCAGTATTTT. Its protein product is CASSPSAPGLAGDTQYF.

The table lists this clonotype with a few counts. In nucleotides, the CDR3 is TGTGCCAGCAGCCCTAGAGGGGAAGACACTGAAGCTTTCTTT. Translating gives CASSPRGEDTEAFF. V usage is TRBV6-2 or TRBV6-3 and J usage is TRBJ1-1; TRBD1 is a possible D gene (5 bases). The V gene's germline CDR1 is MNHEY and CDR2 SVGEGT. Between the trimmed V and J ends, which lost 6 bases and 3 bases, there was a span of 14 bases. This CDR3 region has 14 residues.

This clonotype was counted a few times. The chain uses TRBV3-1 and TRBJ2-4; a possible D gene is TRBD2 (5 bases). Germline V CDR1 and CDR2: LGHDT, YNNKEL (reference sequence). V lost 0 bases to trimming and J lost 10 bases, with 13 bases between them. This CDR3 is 14 amino acids long. The CDR3 sequence is CASSQEATSRIQYF. CDR3 DNA sequence: TGTGCCAGCAGCCAAGAAGCTACTAGTCGTATTCAGTACTTC.

This clonotype was seen repeatedly, ten times or more. CDR3 sequence reads: CSVRDTGELFF. CDR3 nucleotide sequence: TGCAGCGTGAGGGACACCGGGGAGCTGTTTTTT. The chain employs TRBV29-1 and TRBJ2-2; weak D call: TRBD2 (5 bases). The CDR3 is 11 residues long. V lost 6 bases to trimming and J lost 3 bases, with 5 bases between them. Germline V gene sequence: CDR1 SQVTM, CDR2 ANQGSEA.

This clonotype was seen a few times. This chain connects TRBV27 to TRBJ2-7, with TRBD1 as a possible D gene (6 bases). CDR1 and CDR2 (germline): MNHEY, SMNVEV (reference sequence). Trimming cost V 7 bases and J 6 bases, with 13 bases left between them. The CDR3 has 12 amino acids. In DNA, the CDR3 is TGTGCCAGCACCTCACAGGGTTTCGAGCAGTACTTC. Translated, it gives CASTSQGFEQYF.

This clonotype has just a few counts. The J gene is TRBJ2-7, the V gene TRBV14; D possibly corresponds to TRBD1 (7 bases). Germline CDR1 and CDR2: SGHDN and FVKESK. Trimming shortened V by 6 bases and J by 2 bases, and 20 bases separated the two germline ends. The CDR3 extends over 16 amino acids. CDR3 in amino acids: CASRKAGWDRPYEQYF. The CDR3 DNA sequence: TGTGCCAGCAGGAAGGCGGGATGGGACAGACCCTACGAGCAGTACTTC.

This CDR3 reads CASSDSRELYEQYF. CDR3 sequence (DNA): TGTGCCAGCAGTGACTCGAGGGAGCTCTACGAGCAGTACTTC. The chain combines TRBV13 with TRBJ2-7; tentative D call: TRBD2 (5 bases). Germline CDR1 PRHDT, CDR2 FYEKMQ (reference sequence). V lost 6 bases to trimming and J lost 3 bases, with 15 bases between them. This CDR3 contains 14 residues.

The chain recombines TRBV6-2 or TRBV6-3 with TRBJ2-7, with D unresolved. V lost 2 bases, J lost 2 bases, and 13 bases lay in between. Germline V gene data show CDR1 as MNHEY and CDR2 as SVGEGT. CDR3 length: 15 residues. The CDR3 nucleotides are TGTGCCAGCAGTTACCCATCGCGCGCCGCCTACGAGCAGTACTTC. Translated, it gives CASSYPSRAAYEQYF.

This clonotype showed up just a few times. This chain connects TRBV5-6 to TRBJ1-5; no firm D call. Germline assignment: CDR1 SGHDT and CDR2 YYEEEE. The CDR3 extends over 13 amino acids. The V end was cut by 0 bases, the J end by 11 bases, with 12 bases between. The CDR3 DNA is TGTGCCAGCAGCTTGGGGCCGACGACCGCCCAGCATTTT. Translation gives CASSLGPTTAQHF.

The rearrangement links TRBV7-6 to TRBJ1-1; no definite D call. V was clipped by 1 base and J by 1 base, with 7 bases between them. Germline loops: CDR1 SGHVS, CDR2 FNYEAQ. CDR3 size: 14 residues. Written as DNA, the CDR3 is TGTGCCAGCAGCTTAGGAGATTCGAACACTGAAGCTTTCTTT. It specifies CASSLGDSNTEAFF.